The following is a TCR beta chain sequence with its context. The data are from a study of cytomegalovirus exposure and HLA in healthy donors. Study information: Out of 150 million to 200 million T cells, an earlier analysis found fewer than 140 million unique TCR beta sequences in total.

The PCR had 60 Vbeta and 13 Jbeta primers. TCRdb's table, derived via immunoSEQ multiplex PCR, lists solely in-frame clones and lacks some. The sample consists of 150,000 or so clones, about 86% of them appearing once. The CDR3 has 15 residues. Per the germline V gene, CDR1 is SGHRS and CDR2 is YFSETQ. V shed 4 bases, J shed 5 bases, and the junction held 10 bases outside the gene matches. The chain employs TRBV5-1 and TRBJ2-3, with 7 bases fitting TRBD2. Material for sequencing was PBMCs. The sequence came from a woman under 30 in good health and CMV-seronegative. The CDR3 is CASSHGTTYRDTQYF. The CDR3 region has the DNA TGCGCCAGCAGCCACGGGACTACTTACCGAGATACGCAGTATTTT. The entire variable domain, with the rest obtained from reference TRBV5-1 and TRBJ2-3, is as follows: KAGVTQTPRYLIKTRGQQVTLSCSPISGHRSVSWYQQTPGQGLQFLFEYFSETQRNKGNFPGRFSGRQFSNSRSEMNVSTLELGDSALYLCASSHGTTYRDTQYFGPGTRLTVL.